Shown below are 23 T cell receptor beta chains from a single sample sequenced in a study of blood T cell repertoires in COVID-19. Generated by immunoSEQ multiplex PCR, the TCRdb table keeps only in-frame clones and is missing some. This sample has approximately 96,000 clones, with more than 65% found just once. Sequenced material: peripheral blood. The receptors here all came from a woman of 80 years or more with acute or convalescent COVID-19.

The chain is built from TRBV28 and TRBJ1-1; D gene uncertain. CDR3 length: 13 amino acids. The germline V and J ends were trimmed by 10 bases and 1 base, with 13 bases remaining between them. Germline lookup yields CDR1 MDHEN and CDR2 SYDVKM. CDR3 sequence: CATPFRENTEAFF. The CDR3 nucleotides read TGTGCCACCCCATTCCGGGAGAACACTGAAGCTTTCTTT.

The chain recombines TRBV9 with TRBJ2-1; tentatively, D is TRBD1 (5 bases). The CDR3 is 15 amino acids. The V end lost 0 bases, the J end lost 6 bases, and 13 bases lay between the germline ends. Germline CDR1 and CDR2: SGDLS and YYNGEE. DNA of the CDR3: TGTGCCAGCAGCGTAGAGGGGCGAATCCCCAATGAGCAGTTCTTC. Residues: CASSVEGRIPNEQFF.

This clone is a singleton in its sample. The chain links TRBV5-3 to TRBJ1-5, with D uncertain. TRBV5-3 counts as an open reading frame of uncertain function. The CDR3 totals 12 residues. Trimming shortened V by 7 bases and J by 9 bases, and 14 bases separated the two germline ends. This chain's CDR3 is CARPLGYGPQHF. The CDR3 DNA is TGTGCCAGACCCTTGGGGTACGGGCCCCAGCATTTT.

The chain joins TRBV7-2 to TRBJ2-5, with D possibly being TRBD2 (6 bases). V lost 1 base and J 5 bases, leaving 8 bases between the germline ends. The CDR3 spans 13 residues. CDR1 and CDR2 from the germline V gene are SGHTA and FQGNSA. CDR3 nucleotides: TGTGCCAGCAGCTTAGAACGGGAGGAGACCCAGTACTTC. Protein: CASSLEREETQYF.

CDR3 in DNA: TGCGCCAGCAGCTTGGGGATCCGGGACACAAGGAACACTGAAGCTTTCTTT. Its translation is CASSLGIRDTRNTEAFF. J is TRBJ1-1 and V is TRBV5-1; D is perhaps TRBD1 (6 bases). V was shortened by 0 bases and J by 1 base, with 16 bases between the two germline ends. CDR3 length equals 17 residues. Germline values: CDR1 SGHRS, CDR2 YFSETQ.

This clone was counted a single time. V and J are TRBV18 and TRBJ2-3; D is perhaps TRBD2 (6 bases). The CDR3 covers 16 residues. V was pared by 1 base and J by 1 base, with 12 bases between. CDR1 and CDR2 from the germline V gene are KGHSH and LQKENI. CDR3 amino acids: CASSPQRERGTDTQYF. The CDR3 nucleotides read TGTGCCAGCTCACCACAACGGGAGAGGGGCACAGATACGCAGTATTTT.

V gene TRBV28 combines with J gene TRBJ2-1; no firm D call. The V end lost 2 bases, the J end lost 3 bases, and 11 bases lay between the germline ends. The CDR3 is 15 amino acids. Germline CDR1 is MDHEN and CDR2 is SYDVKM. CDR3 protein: CASSLGPASYNEQFF. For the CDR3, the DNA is TGTGCCAGCAGTTTAGGGCCAGCAAGCTACAATGAGCAGTTCTTC.

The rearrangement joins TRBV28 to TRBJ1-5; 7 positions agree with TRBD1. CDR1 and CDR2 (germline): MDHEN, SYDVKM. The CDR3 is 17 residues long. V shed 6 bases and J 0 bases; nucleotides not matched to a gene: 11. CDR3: CASSPGGQLYSNQPQHF. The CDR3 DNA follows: TGTGCCAGCAGCCCAGGGGGGCAACTTTATAGCAATCAGCCCCAGCATTTT. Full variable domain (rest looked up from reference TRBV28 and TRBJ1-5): DVKVTQSSRYLVKRTGEKVFLECVQDMDHENMFWYRQDPGLGLRLIYFSYDVKMKEKGDIPEGYSVSREKKERFSLILESASTNQTSMYLCASSPGGQLYSNQPQHFGDGTRLSIL.

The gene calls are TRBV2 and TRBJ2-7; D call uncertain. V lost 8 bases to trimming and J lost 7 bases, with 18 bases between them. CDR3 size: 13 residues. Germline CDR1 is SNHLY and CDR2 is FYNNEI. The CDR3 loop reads CASRRPPVVEQYF. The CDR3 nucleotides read TGTGCCAGCCGCCGCCCCCCGGTCGTTGAGCAGTACTTC.

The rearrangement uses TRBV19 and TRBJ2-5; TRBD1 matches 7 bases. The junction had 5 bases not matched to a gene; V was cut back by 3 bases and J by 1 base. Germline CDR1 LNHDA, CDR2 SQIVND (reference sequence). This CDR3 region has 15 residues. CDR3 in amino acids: CASSIKGAFQETQYF. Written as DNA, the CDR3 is TGTGCCAGTAGTATTAAGGGGGCTTTCCAAGAGACCCAGTACTTC.

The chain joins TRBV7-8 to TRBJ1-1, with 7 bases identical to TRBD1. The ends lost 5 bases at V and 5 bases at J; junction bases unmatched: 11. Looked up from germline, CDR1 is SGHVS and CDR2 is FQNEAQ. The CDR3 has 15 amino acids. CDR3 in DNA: TGTGCCAGCAGCCCCATCCGACAGGGACGGACTGAAGCTTTCTTT. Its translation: CASSPIRQGRTEAFF. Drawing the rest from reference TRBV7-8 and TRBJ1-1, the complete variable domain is GAGVSQSPRYKVAKRGQDVALRCDPISGHVSLFWYQQALGQGPEFLTYFQNEAQLDKSGLPSDRFFAERPEGSVSTLKIQRTQQEDSAVYLCASSPIRQGRTEAFFGQGTRLTVV.

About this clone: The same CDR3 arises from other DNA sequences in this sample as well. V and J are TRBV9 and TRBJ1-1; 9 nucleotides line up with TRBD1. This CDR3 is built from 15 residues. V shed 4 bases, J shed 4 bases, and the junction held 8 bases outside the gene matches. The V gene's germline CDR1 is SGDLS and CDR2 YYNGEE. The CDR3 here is CASSPRTGVGTEAFF. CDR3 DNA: TGTGCCAGCAGCCCCAGGACAGGGGTTGGCACTGAAGCTTTCTTT.

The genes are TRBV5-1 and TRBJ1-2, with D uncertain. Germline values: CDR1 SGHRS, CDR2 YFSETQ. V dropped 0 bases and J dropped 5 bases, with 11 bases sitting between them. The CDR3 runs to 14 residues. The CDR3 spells CASSLVPGSYGYTF. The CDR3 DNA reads TGCGCCAGCAGCTTGGTACCAGGTTCATATGGCTACACCTTC.

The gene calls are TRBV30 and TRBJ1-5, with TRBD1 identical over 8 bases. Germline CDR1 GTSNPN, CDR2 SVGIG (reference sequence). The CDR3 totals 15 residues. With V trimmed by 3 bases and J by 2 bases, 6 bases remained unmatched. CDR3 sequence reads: CAWRDRGGRNQPQHF. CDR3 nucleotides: TGTGCCTGGAGAGACAGGGGCGGGCGCAATCAGCCCCAGCATTTT. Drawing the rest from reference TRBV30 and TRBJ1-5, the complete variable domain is SQTIHQWPATLVQPVGSPLSLECTVEGTSNPNLYWYRQAAGRGLQLLFYSVGIGQISSEVPQNLSASRPQDRQFILSSKKLLLSDSGFYLCAWRDRGGRNQPQHFGDGTRLSIL.

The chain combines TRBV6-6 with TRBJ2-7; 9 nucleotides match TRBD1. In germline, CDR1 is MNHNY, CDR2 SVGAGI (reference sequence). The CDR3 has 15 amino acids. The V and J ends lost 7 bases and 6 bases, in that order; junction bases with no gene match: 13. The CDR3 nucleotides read TGTGCCAGCAAGGATCAGGGACAGGGTATGGGCGAGCAGTACGTC. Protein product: CASKDQGQGMGEQYV.

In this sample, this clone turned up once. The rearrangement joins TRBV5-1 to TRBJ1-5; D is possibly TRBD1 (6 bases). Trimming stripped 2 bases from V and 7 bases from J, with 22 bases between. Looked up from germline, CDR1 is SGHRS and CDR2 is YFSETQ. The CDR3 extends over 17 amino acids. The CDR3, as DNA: TGCGCCAGCAGCTTAGATCCGGGGGGGCCCTTAGGCCAGCCCCAGCATTTT. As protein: CASSLDPGGPLGQPQHF.

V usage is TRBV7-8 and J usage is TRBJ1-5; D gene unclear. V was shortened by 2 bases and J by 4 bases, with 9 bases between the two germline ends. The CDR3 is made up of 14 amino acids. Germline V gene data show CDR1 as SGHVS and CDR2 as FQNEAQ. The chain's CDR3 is CASSLQAPNQPQHF. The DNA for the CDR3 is TGTGCCAGCAGCTTACAGGCGCCGAATCAGCCCCAGCATTTT.

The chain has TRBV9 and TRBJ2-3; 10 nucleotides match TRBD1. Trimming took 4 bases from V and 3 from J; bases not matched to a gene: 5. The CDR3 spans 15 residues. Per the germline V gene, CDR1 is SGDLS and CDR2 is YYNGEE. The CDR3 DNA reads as TGTGCCAGCAGCTTACGACAGGGGGCTACAGATACGCAGTATTTT. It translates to CASSLRQGATDTQYF.

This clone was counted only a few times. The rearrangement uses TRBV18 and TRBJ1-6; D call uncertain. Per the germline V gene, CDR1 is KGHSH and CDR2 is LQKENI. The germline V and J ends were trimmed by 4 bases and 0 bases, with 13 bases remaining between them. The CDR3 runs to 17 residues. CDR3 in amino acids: CASSLSAHSSYNSPLHF. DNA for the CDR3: TGTGCCAGCTCACTGTCAGCACACAGCTCCTATAATTCACCCCTCCACTTT.

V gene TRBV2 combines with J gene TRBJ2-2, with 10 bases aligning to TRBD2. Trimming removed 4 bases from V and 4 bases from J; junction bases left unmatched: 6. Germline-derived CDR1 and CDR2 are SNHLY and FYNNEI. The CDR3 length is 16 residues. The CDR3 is CASSALAGEFTGELFF. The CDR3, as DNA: TGTGCCAGCAGTGCTCTAGCGGGGGAGTTCACCGGGGAGCTGTTTTTT.

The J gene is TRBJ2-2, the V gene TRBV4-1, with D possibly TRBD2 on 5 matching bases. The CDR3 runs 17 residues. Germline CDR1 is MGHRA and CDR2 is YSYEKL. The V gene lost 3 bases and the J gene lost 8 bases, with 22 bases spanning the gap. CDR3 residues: CASSQETTGLFYGELFF. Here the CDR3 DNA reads TGCGCCAGCAGCCAGGAGACTACGGGTTTATTTTATGGGGAGCTGTTTTTT.

CDR3 amino acids: CASSLGSYPAGNTIYF. CDR3 nucleotide sequence: TGCGCCAGCAGCTTGGGGTCCTACCCTGCGGGAAACACCATATATTTT. The V gene is TRBV5-1, the J gene TRBJ1-3; D not resolved. Germline V CDR1 and CDR2: SGHRS, YFSETQ. The CDR3 extends over 16 amino acids. Trimming stripped 0 bases from V and 4 bases from J, with 14 bases between.

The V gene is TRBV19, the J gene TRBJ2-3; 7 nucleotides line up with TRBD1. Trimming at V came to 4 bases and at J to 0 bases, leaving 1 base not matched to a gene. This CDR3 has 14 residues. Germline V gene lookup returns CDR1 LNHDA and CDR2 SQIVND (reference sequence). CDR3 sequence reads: CASSKTGSTDTQYF. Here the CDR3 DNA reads TGTGCCAGTAGTAAGACAGGGAGCACAGATACGCAGTATTTT.